This T cell receptor beta chain was recovered during a study of blood T cell repertoires in COVID-19. In the study overall: Acute and convalescent COVID-19 samples came from the United States, Italy and Spain. Nucleic acid was either cDNA or gDNA, and it came from T cells, B-cell-depleted T cells, or PBMCs.

The germline gives CDR1 KGHSH, CDR2 LQKENI. Trimming removed 4 bases from V and 3 bases from J, with 10 bases in between. CDR3 length: 15 amino acids. This clone was recorded once. In the original workflow: Amplified reference gene primers provided the basis for estimating nucleated cell counts. The assay was immunoSEQ multiplex PCR, and TCRdb's table has in-frame clones only and misses some. From that table come the V and J calls and clone size; the DNA was used to work out D and trimming. The table has tens of thousands of clones, about nine tenths seen once. Sequenced: peripheral blood. This TCR was sampled from a man in his 70s with active COVID-19. This chain connects TRBV18 to TRBJ1-6; D might be TRBD1 (6 bases). CDR3: CASSLQGDYNSPLHF. As DNA, the CDR3 is TGTGCCAGCTCACTACAGGGCGACTATAATTCACCCCTCCACTTT.